The 5 T cell receptor beta chains below come from one sample, sequenced in a study of CD8 T cells in Susac syndrome. After extraction with the RNeasy kit, roughly 0.45 to 1 ug of the RNA was reverse transcribed using random hexamers. MiXCR, applied by TCRdb to the immunoSEQ multiplex PCR reads, yields one record per CDR3 protein. The sample records 100,000 to 150,000 distinct CDR3 sequences, about 95% being singletons. Material: CD4+ T cells from PBMCs. The source is a human donor in good health.

This chain uses TRBV28 with TRBJ2-1, with TRBD2 matching 11 bases. The V gene's germline CDR1 is MDHEN and CDR2 SYDVKM. This CDR3 contains 15 residues. After removal of 7 bases from V and 4 bases from J, the junction contained 6 bases not matched to a gene. The CDR3, as DNA: TGTGCCAGCAAAATCACTAGCGGGGGATACAATGAGCAGTTCTTC. Its translation is CASKITSGGYNEQFF.

In its sample, this clonotype was seen a few times. V usage is TRBV18 and J usage is TRBJ2-6; D unclear. The length of the CDR3 is 14 residues. V lost 6 bases and J lost 0, with 6 bases in between. Germline CDR1 reads KGHSH; CDR2 reads LQKENI. CDR3 in DNA: TGTGCCAGCTCTCCGTCCTCTGGGGCCAACGTCCTGACTTTC. Amino acids: CASSPSSGANVLTF.

V and J are TRBV7-6 and TRBJ2-5; 8 bases fit TRBD2. V gave up 5 bases and J gave up 5 bases; unmatched junction bases: 4. CDR3 size: 13 residues. The germline CDR1 and CDR2 sequences are SGHVS and FNYEAQ. Written as DNA, the CDR3 is TGTGCCAGCAGCCAGCGGGAGTGGGAGACCCAGTACTTC. It specifies CASSQREWETQYF.

The chain links TRBV29-1 to TRBJ1-1; D perhaps matches TRBD1 (6 bases). Trimming shortened V by 4 bases and J by 6 bases, and 12 bases separated the two germline ends. The germline CDR1 and CDR2 sequences are SQVTM and ANQGSEA. The CDR3 is made up of 12 amino acids. The CDR3 loop reads CSVVGGHAEAFF. DNA for the CDR3: TGCAGCGTTGTAGGGGGGCACGCTGAAGCTTTCTTT.

The chain has TRBV14 and TRBJ1-4; D is ambiguous. The germline V gene has CDR1 SGHDN and CDR2 FVKESK. V was cut by 0 bases and J by 11 bases, with 7 bases left in between. The CDR3 contains 12 residues. CDR3 DNA sequence: TGTGCCAGCAGCCAAGATGGACGGAAACTGTTTTTT. It translates to CASSQDGRKLFF. The whole variable domain, filled in from reference TRBV14 and TRBJ1-4, reads EAGVTQFPSHSVIEKGQTVTLRCDPISGHDNLYWYRRVMGKEIKFLLHFVKESKQDESGMPNNRFLAERTGGTYSTLKVQPAELEDSGVYFCASSQDGRKLFFGSGTQLSVL.